This record looks at one T cell receptor beta chain sequence and its context. The sample comes from a study of blood T cell repertoires in COVID-19. Between the trimmed V and J ends, which lost 7 bases and 8 bases, there was a span of 9 bases. This CDR3 is 11 amino acids long. The cohort comprised adults aged 18 to 89 years residing in about two dozen US areas. Cohort allocation depended upon clinical history that participants reported. As originally analysed: Nucleated cell counts were estimated from reference gene primer amplification. Libraries were prepared by immunoSEQ multiplex PCR; TCRdb keeps only in-frame clonotypes and omits some of them. That table is the source of V, J and clone size, and D and trimming were worked out from the DNA. Of hundreds of thousands of clones in the sample, 70% to 90% were seen once.

The TCR comes from a woman aged 18-29 years with acute COVID-19. Sequencing was carried out using PBMCs or T cells enriched from blood (not recorded which). The chain employs TRBV12-3 or TRBV12-4 and TRBJ2-1; D call uncertain. The CDR3 DNA follows: TGTGCCAGCACCGTGACACATGAGCAGTTCTTC. Its translation is CASTVTHEQFF.